This T cell receptor beta chain was sequenced in a study of shared clonotypes between healthy human individuals. Study results and caveats: Sharing across four donors was highest in naive CD4 (around 5%) and lowest in memory CD8 (roughly 0.4%).

Germline CDR1 WSHSY, CDR2 SAAADI. This CDR3 region has 14 residues. The V gene lost 10 bases and the J gene lost 1 base, with 16 bases spanning the gap. On this clone: Its matching antigen is unknown.

The donor population consisted of healthy HIV-negative adults with no recent acute infections or vaccinations. This table comes from immunoSEQ multiplex PCR, and its TCRdb copy is limited to in-frame clones, with some not included. This sample yields about 1 million clones, of which under 80% are seen a single time; around 1.5% belongs to the top ten. The chain recombines TRBV10-2 with TRBJ1-1; no clear D. Material: memory CD4+ T cells sorted from blood. The subset is: CD45RA-negative fraction. The source is a man aged 18-30 years in good health. CDR3 sequence: CATHRTGKNTEAFF. The CDR3, as DNA: TGCGCCACACATCGGACCGGGAAGAACACTGAAGCTTTCTTT.